The 20 T cell receptor beta chains in this list originate from one sample, sequenced in a study of naive and memory T cell subsets. Whole-study results and caveats: Possibly reflecting memory cells re-expressing CD45RA, a few larger clonotypes occurred in naive repertoires, especially CD8.

Their antigens remain unidentified. The beta constant-region primer was an equimolar mix of two oligonucleotides covering TRBC1 and TRBC2. Four rounds of PCR amplified the ligated cDNA using nested alpha and beta constant-region primers plus SP2. TCRdb used MiXCR to reprocess the UMI-ligation and nested PCR reads, holding one entry per CDR3 protein. The profile shows under 150,000 distinct CDR3 sequences, about 20% of them singletons. Sequencing used naive CD8+ T cells from blood. All receptors come from a human donor in good health.

This clonotype was seen a few times. The CDR3 nucleotides read TGCGCCAGCAGCCAAGATCTGGCGGGAGTGGAGTACTTC. Protein product: CASSQDLAGVEYF. This chain uses TRBV4-1 with TRBJ2-7; 7 nucleotides agree with TRBD2. V shed 0 bases, J shed 11 bases, and the junction held 7 bases outside the gene matches. This CDR3 comprises 13 residues. Germline CDR1 reads MGHRA; CDR2 reads YSYEKL.

This clonotype showed up just a few times. This sequence joins TRBV20-1 and TRBJ1-1, with a tentative D call TRBD1 (5 bases). This CDR3 contains 12 residues. The germline V gene encodes CDR1 DFQATT and CDR2 SNEGSKA (reference sequence). Between the trimmed V and J ends, which lost 5 bases and 1 base, there was a span of 8 bases. The CDR3 loop is CSAGRGNTEAFF. In DNA, the CDR3 is TGCAGTGCTGGAAGGGGGAACACTGAAGCTTTCTTT.

This clonotype was detected a few times. V usage is TRBV7-9 and J usage is TRBJ2-5; D is perhaps TRBD1 (5 bases). The V end was cut by 2 bases, the J end by 3 bases, with 10 bases between. CDR1 and CDR2 (germline): SEHNR, FQNEAQ (reference sequence). This CDR3 is 14 amino acids long. In nucleotides, the CDR3 is TGTGCCAGCAGCTTAATAGCAGGGAAAGAGACCCAGTACTTC. Protein product: CASSLIAGKETQYF.

This clonotype has a handful of counts. This rearrangement joins TRBV6-4 to TRBJ2-1, with a weak D call TRBD1 (5 bases). The CDR3 is 13 amino acids. Trimming took 1 base from V and 6 from J, leaving 7 bases between them. Per the germline V gene, CDR1 is MRHNA and CDR2 is SNTAGT. The CDR3 protein is CASSDYQGNEQFF. CDR3 coding DNA: TGTGCCAGCAGTGACTACCAGGGCAATGAGCAGTTCTTC.

J is TRBJ1-1 and V is TRBV2; TRBD1 aligns across 8 bases. With 2 bases clipped from V and 0 bases from J, the junction kept 8 bases outside the gene matches. The CDR3 runs to 17 residues. In germline, CDR1 is SNHLY, CDR2 FYNNEI. The CDR3: CASSEQGWTGMNTEAFF. DNA for the CDR3: TGTGCCAGCAGTGAACAGGGATGGACAGGGATGAACACTGAAGCTTTCTTT.

This sequence joins TRBV27 and TRBJ2-1; D tentatively reads TRBD1 or TRBD2 (5 bases each). Between the trimmed V and J ends, which lost 2 bases and 4 bases, there was a span of 12 bases. The CDR3 has 15 amino acids. Germline assignment: CDR1 MNHEY and CDR2 SMNVEV (reference sequence). CDR3 nucleotides: TGTGCCAGCAGTTTAGAAGGGACGGAATACAATGAGCAGTTCTTC. Translated: CASSLEGTEYNEQFF.

The chain is built from TRBV28 and TRBJ2-3; no definite D call. The length of the CDR3 is 16 residues. Trimming left V 5 bases short and J 0 bases short, with 15 bases between. Germline CDR1 reads MDHEN; CDR2 reads SYDVKM. CDR3 amino acids: CASSTLDLTSTDTQYF. The CDR3 nucleotides are TGTGCCAGCAGTACCCTGGACCTGACTAGCACAGATACGCAGTATTTT. Together with reference TRBV28 and TRBJ2-3, the CDR3 gives the full variable domain: DVKVTQSSRYLVKRTGEKVFLECVQDMDHENMFWYRQDPGLGLRLIYFSYDVKMKEKGDIPEGYSVSREKKERFSLILESASTNQTSMYLCASSTLDLTSTDTQYFGPGTRLTVL.

CDR3 sequence reads: CASSYRGANTEAFF. CDR3 coding DNA: TGTGCCAGCAGCTACAGGGGGGCGAACACTGAAGCTTTCTTT. The chain uses TRBV6-5 and TRBJ1-1; 8 positions match TRBD1. The V and J ends lost 6 bases and 1 base, in that order; junction bases with no gene match: 4. The CDR3 runs 14 residues. The germline V gene encodes CDR1 MNHEY and CDR2 SVGAGI.

This chain links TRBV29-1 with TRBJ2-3; TRBD2 matches 12 bases. Trimming at V came to 7 bases and at J to 11 bases, leaving 10 bases not matched to a gene. The CDR3 extends over 13 amino acids. Germline CDR1 is SQVTM and CDR2 is ANQGSEA. The CDR3 region has the DNA TGCAGCGCCGCTAGCGGGAGGGCGGGGGAGCAGTATTTT. Its protein product is CSAASGRAGEQYF.

The sample holds a few counts of this clonotype. The rearrangement joins TRBV7-9 to TRBJ2-2, with D tentatively TRBD1 (5 bases). V was pared by 2 bases and J by 9 bases, with 10 bases between. This CDR3 contains 13 residues. CDR1 is SEHNR and CDR2 is FQNEAQ in the germline V gene (reference sequence). The CDR3 reads CASSLTTGRELFF. The CDR3 nucleotides are TGTGCCAGCAGCTTAACAACAGGACGGGAGCTGTTTTTT.

This clonotype turned up a few times. An end of the junction does not agree with germline; a read error may underlie this. The chain carries TRBV10-3 and TRBJ1-1, with TRBD1 identical over 7 bases. This CDR3 is 11 amino acids long. From germline, CDR1 is ENHRY and CDR2 SYGVKD. The CDR3 DNA follows: TGTGCCATCAACAGGGGCACTGAAGCTTTCTTC. Protein sequence: CAINRGTEAFF.

This clonotype was recorded a few times. The genes are TRBV3-1 and TRBJ2-2; 14 bases match TRBD2. The V gene end was trimmed by 4 bases and the J gene end by 3 bases; junction bases not matched to a gene: 7. Germline CDR1 and CDR2: LGHDT and YNNKEL (reference sequence). The CDR3 spans 18 residues. The CDR3, as DNA: TGTGCCAGCAGCCCCGGGACTAGCGGGAGCCGAGACACCGGGGAGCTGTTTTTT. Amino acids: CASSPGTSGSRDTGELFF. The full variable domain, its missing parts supplied by reference TRBV3-1 and TRBJ2-2, is DTAVSQTPKYLVTQMGNDKSIKCEQNLGHDTMYWYKQDSKKFLKIMFSYNNKELIINETVPNRFSPKSPDKAHLNLHINSLELGDSAVYFCASSPGTSGSRDTGELFFGEGSRLTVL.

The sample holds many counts of this clonotype. The V call is TRBV29-1, the J call TRBJ1-6; perhaps TRBD1 as D (5 bases). The CDR3 is 14 amino acids. CDR1 and CDR2 (germline): SQVTM, ANQGSEA. V shed 4 bases and J shed 7 bases, with 14 bases lying between them. The CDR3 sequence: CSVAGAEKNSPLHF. CDR3 in DNA: TGCAGCGTTGCCGGGGCCGAAAAAAATTCACCCCTCCACTTT.

This clonotype was counted a few times. The V call is TRBV6-5, the J call TRBJ2-1, with a tentative D call TRBD2 (6 bases). The germline CDR1 and CDR2 sequences are MNHEY and SVGAGI. The CDR3 is 14 amino acids. Trimming stripped 0 bases from V and 8 bases from J, with 11 bases between. The CDR3 spells CASSYSLATDEQFF. DNA for the CDR3: TGTGCCAGCAGTTACTCACTAGCTACCGATGAGCAGTTCTTC.

This clonotype showed up just a few times. This chain joins TRBV29-1 and TRBJ2-7; TRBD1 matches at 8 bases. V shed 4 bases, J shed 6 bases, and the junction held 5 bases outside the gene matches. This CDR3 has 12 residues. Germline V gene data show CDR1 as SQVTM and CDR2 as ANQGSEA. Here the CDR3 DNA reads TGCAGCGTTGGGGCAGGGGGCTTCGAGCAGTACTTC. Protein product: CSVGAGGFEQYF.

The rearrangement uses TRBV19 and TRBJ2-1; D is uncertain. The CDR3 extends over 16 amino acids. CDR1 is LNHDA, CDR2 SQIVND, per germline (reference sequence). Trimming left V 0 bases short and J 0 bases short, with 9 bases between. This CDR3 reads CASSIDLRSSYNEQFF. The CDR3 DNA reads TGTGCCAGTAGTATAGATCTCCGAAGCTCCTACAATGAGCAGTTCTTC. The full variable domain, in which reference TRBV19 and TRBJ2-1 provide the parts outside the CDR3, is DGGITQSPKYLFRKEGQNVTLSCEQNLNHDAMYWYRQDPGQGLRLIYYSQIVNDFQKGDIAEGYSVSREKKESFPLTVTSAQKNPTAFYLCASSIDLRSSYNEQFFGPGTRLTVL.

This clonotype was seen ten or more times. The gene calls are TRBV2 and TRBJ2-2; D is tentatively TRBD1 or TRBD2 (5 bases each). The germline gives CDR1 SNHLY, CDR2 FYNNEI. Trimming shortened V by 0 bases and J by 5 bases, and 13 bases separated the two germline ends. The CDR3 is made up of 16 amino acids. In DNA, the CDR3 is TGTGCCAGCAGTGAAGCGCTTCTGGGGGATACCGGGGAGCTGTTTTTT. It codes for CASSEALLGDTGELFF. Complete variable domain (other parts from reference TRBV2 and TRBJ2-2): EPEVTQTPSHQVTQMGQEVILRCVPISNHLYFYWYRQILGQKVEFLVSFYNNEISEKSEIFDDQFSVERPDGSNFTLKIRSTKLEDSAMYFCASSEALLGDTGELFFGEGSRLTVL.

The chain couples TRBV9 to TRBJ2-1, with D possibly TRBD2 on 7 matching bases. The CDR3 contains 15 residues. Germline assignment: CDR1 SGDLS and CDR2 YYNGEE. With 5 bases removed from V and 5 bases from J, the gap between germline ends came to 17 bases. The CDR3 is CASSTGGQTNNEQFF. CDR3 in DNA: TGTGCCAGCAGTACGGGGGGACAAACTAACAATGAGCAGTTCTTC.

This clonotype was counted between two and nine times. V is TRBV7-6 and J is TRBJ2-3; 7 nucleotides align to TRBD2. CDR3 length: 16 residues. Germline V gene lookup returns CDR1 SGHVS and CDR2 FNYEAQ. J was trimmed by 2 bases and V by 1 base; bases with no gene match: 6. CDR3 in amino acids: CASSLGSTSDTDTQYF. CDR3 nucleotides: TGTGCCAGCAGCTTAGGCTCTACTAGCGACACAGATACGCAGTATTTT.

V gene TRBV7-9 combines with J gene TRBJ1-2, with D hard to call. The CDR3 extends over 15 amino acids. Germline CDR1 is SEHNR and CDR2 is FQNEAQ (reference sequence). V lost 0 bases and J lost 5, with 13 bases in between. The CDR3 DNA follows: TGTGCCAGCAGCTTAGCGACGGCCAGTATTTATGGCTACACCTTC. Translation gives CASSLATASIYGYTF.